This TCR beta chain was found in a study of blood T cell repertoires in COVID-19. About the research overall: Material from acute and convalescent COVID-19 was sourced from the United States, Italy and Spain. In each case, the material was cDNA or gDNA derived from T cells, B-cell-depleted T cells, or PBMCs.

Authors' processing steps: Reference gene primer amplification gave nucleated cell count estimates. Data came from immunoSEQ multiplex PCR; TCRdb stores just in-frame clones and leaves some out. That table is the source of V, J and clone size, and D and trimming were worked out from the DNA. The table has 65,000 to 95,000 clones, approximately 91% seen once. This CDR3 comprises 16 residues. From germline, CDR1 is LGHDT and CDR2 YNNKEL (reference sequence). Trimming cost V 1 base and J 2 bases; bases outside gene matches: 2. The TCR sequence derives from a man between 70 and 80 years old with acute or convalescent COVID-19. The sequenced material came from peripheral blood. J is TRBJ1-4 and V is TRBV3-1 (or the pseudogene TRBV3-2), with 9 nucleotides matching TRBD1. The CDR3 sequence: CASSQAQGATNEKLFF. In DNA, the CDR3 is TGTGCCAGCAGCCAAGCACAGGGGGCTACTAATGAAAAACTGTTTTTT.